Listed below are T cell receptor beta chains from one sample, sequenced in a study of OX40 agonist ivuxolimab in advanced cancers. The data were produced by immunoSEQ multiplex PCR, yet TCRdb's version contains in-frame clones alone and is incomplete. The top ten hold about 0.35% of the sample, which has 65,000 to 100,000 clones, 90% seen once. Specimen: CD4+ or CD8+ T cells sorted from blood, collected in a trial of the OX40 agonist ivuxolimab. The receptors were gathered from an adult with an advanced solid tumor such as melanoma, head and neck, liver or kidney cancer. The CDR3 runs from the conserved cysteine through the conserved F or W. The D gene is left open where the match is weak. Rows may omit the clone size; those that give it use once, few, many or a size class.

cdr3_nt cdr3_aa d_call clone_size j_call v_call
TGTGCCAGCTCGGCCTTCCGCACAGATACGCAGTATTTT CASSAFRTDTQYF . . TRBJ2-3 TRBV7-3
TGTGCCACTATTAGTTTGGACAACAACTATGGCTACACCTTC CATISLDNNYGYTF . . TRBJ1-2 TRBV6-5
TGTGCCAGCAGCTCCGAATGGGGTCAGCCCCAGCATTTT CASSSEWGQPQHF . . TRBJ1-5 TRBV5-4
TGTGCCAGCACTCAGGGGACAGAACAAGAGACCCAGTACTTC CASTQGTEQETQYF TRBD1 once TRBJ2-5 TRBV2
TGTGCCAGTAGAGTTGGGGGCCCCACAGATACGCAGTATTTT CASRVGGPTDTQYF . . TRBJ2-3 TRBV19
TGTGCCTGGAGTGGGACAGGGGTTGGCTACACCTTC CAWSGTGVGYTF TRBD1 . TRBJ1-2 TRBV30
TGTGCCAGCATCCCAGGGACAGGGGGTCCAGGAGCTTTCTTT CASIPGTGGPGAFF TRBD1 . TRBJ1-1 TRBV27
TGTGCCAGCTCACCCGTCGAGTCGGTCTCCTACAATGAGCAGTTCTTC CASSPVESVSYNEQFF . . TRBJ2-1 TRBV18
TGTGCCAGCGGTTCGAGGGAAAACATTCAGTACTTC CASGSRENIQYF . once TRBJ2-4 TRBV6-6
TGTGCCAGCAGCGCAACTCTCGGGGATACGCAGTATTTT CASSATLGDTQYF . . TRBJ2-3 TRBV11-3
TGTGCCAGCAGTTGGACAGGGGAATCCGGAAACACCATATATTTT CASSWTGESGNTIYF TRBD1 . TRBJ1-3 TRBV27
TGTGCCAGCAGTTATGGGCTAGCGGGGGCCCGAGATACGCAGTATTTT CASSYGLAGARDTQYF TRBD2 . TRBJ2-3 TRBV6-6
TGTGCCAGCTGGTTCCCCGGGACAGTAGATAATGAAAAACTGTTTTTT CASWFPGTVDNEKLFF TRBD1 . TRBJ1-4 TRBV5-8
TGTGCCAGCACGAAATCTACGCAGCCCCAGCATTTT CASTKSTQPQHF . few TRBJ1-5 TRBV28